This T cell receptor beta chain derives from a study of beta chain features in type 1 diabetes. On this clone itself: Its specificity is not known.

Expressed TCRB transcripts were sequenced after all isolated RNA was converted to cDNA. Sequencing used immunoSEQ multiplex PCR; TCRdb keeps in-frame clones, though not all of them. The table lists hundreds of thousands of clones, about 70% of them singletons. Germline CDR1 is SGDLS and CDR2 is YYNGEE. CDR3 length equals 14 residues. Trimming removed 0 bases from V and 5 bases from J, with 11 bases in between. Study outcomes and limitations: Fewer insertions but more deletions were seen at VDJ junctions in type 1 diabetes patients.

The TCR comes from a man between 25 and 39 years old in good health. The chain carries TRBV9 and TRBJ2-5; D not resolved. Source material: naive CD4+ T cells from blood. The CDR3, as DNA: TGTGCCAGCAGCGTAGGGTCTGGGCCGGAGACCCAGTACTTC. It encodes CASSVGSGPETQYF.